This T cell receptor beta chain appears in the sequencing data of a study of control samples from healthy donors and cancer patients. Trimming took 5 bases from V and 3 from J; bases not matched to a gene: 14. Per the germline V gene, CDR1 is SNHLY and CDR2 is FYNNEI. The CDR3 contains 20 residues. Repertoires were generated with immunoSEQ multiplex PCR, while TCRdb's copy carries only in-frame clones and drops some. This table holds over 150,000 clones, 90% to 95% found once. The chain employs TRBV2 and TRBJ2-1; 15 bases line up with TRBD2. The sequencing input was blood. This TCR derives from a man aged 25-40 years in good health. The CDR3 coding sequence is TGTGCCAGCAGTCAACGGACTAGCGGGAGGGCCCGGGGGCTCTACAATGAGCAGTTCTTC. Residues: CASSQRTSGRARGLYNEQFF.